A selection of T cell receptor beta chains follows, all from one sample in a study of technical replicates of blood from several donors. Sequencing used immunoSEQ multiplex PCR; TCRdb keeps in-frame clones, though not all of them. This table has some 80,000 clones, 96% appearing once. Sequencing was done on a sample of T cells isolated from PBMCs. The receptors shown here come from a human donor in good health. Both conserved end residues are trimmed from each CDR3. The size entry is marked missing in some rows and otherwise reads once, few, many or a size class.

abundance: few; j_gene: TRBJ1-5; v_gene: TRBV9; CDR3aa: ASSQGDQPQH
abundance: -; j_gene: TRBJ1-2; v_gene: TRBV6-5; CDR3aa: ASSYSRSLGREGYT
abundance: -; j_gene: TRBJ1-2; v_gene: TRBV10-3; CDR3aa: AISELEAGYGYT
abundance: -; j_gene: TRBJ1-5; v_gene: TRBV2; CDR3aa: ASSEGQGWNQPQH
abundance: -; j_gene: TRBJ2-3; v_gene: TRBV29-1; CDR3aa: SVGGQVTDTQY
abundance: once; j_gene: TRBJ1-2; v_gene: TRBV5-1; CDR3aa: ASSSTGTNYGYT
abundance: once; j_gene: TRBJ2-7; v_gene: TRBV12-2; CDR3aa: ASRLVSDLKSYIAPTKQY
abundance: -; j_gene: TRBJ2-1; v_gene: TRBV25-1; CDR3aa: ASSEQREINEQF
abundance: -; j_gene: TRBJ2-1; v_gene: TRBV7-2; CDR3aa: ASRRGTLIYNEQF
abundance: -; j_gene: TRBJ2-7; v_gene: TRBV6-5; CDR3aa: ASSRQGREQY
abundance: -; j_gene: TRBJ1-1; v_gene: TRBV6-5; CDR3aa: ASSYSTGLTEAF
abundance: -; j_gene: TRBJ1-2; v_gene: TRBV18; CDR3aa: ASSPAGQDYGYT
abundance: -; j_gene: TRBJ2-1; v_gene: TRBV6-1; CDR3aa: ASSGARTSGRVGNEQF
abundance: -; j_gene: TRBJ2-5; v_gene: TRBV9; CDR3aa: ASSVSTSDQETQY
abundance: once; j_gene: TRBJ2-7; v_gene: TRBV7-9; CDR3aa: ASSPRTGYSEQY
abundance: once; j_gene: TRBJ1-2; v_gene: TRBV7-2; CDR3aa: ASSSNRDSYGYT
abundance: -; j_gene: TRBJ2-1; v_gene: TRBV6-1; CDR3aa: ASSEPGTGKNEQF
abundance: -; j_gene: TRBJ1-1; v_gene: TRBV19; CDR3aa: ASSFSGEARNTEAF
abundance: -; j_gene: TRBJ1-2; v_gene: TRBV11-3; CDR3aa: ASSLTSYGYT
abundance: -; j_gene: TRBJ1-4; v_gene: TRBV7-7; CDR3aa: ASSPRQGEKLF
abundance: -; j_gene: TRBJ1-1; v_gene: TRBV5-1; CDR3aa: ASGRDGSTEAF
abundance: -; j_gene: TRBJ2-7; v_gene: TRBV28; CDR3aa: ASTRGGREQY
abundance: -; j_gene: TRBJ2-1; v_gene: TRBV7-3; CDR3aa: ASSLRLAGINEQF
abundance: -; j_gene: TRBJ2-1; v_gene: TRBV7-3; CDR3aa: ASSLSDGSSYNEQF
abundance: -; j_gene: TRBJ2-1; v_gene: TRBV19; CDR3aa: ASSEFGMREVWSYNEQF
abundance: -; j_gene: TRBJ2-1; v_gene: TRBV30; CDR3aa: AWSVDNANEQF
abundance: -; j_gene: TRBJ2-5; v_gene: TRBV7-2; CDR3aa: ASSLAPRLAGVTQY
abundance: -; j_gene: TRBJ1-2; v_gene: TRBV30; CDR3aa: AWQRGGGQNYGYT
abundance: -; j_gene: TRBJ2-7; v_gene: TRBV2; CDR3aa: AAPTSGLRAEQY
abundance: -; j_gene: TRBJ2-7; v_gene: TRBV11-2; CDR3aa: ASSLNIGDFYEQY
abundance: -; j_gene: TRBJ1-5; v_gene: TRBV4-3; CDR3aa: ASSQVGTGGLHGNQPQH
abundance: -; j_gene: TRBJ2-7; v_gene: TRBV11-3; CDR3aa: ASSSRTAYEQY
abundance: -; j_gene: TRBJ2-3; v_gene: TRBV5-8; CDR3aa: ASSSGLAGGADTQY
abundance: -; j_gene: TRBJ2-3; v_gene: TRBV9; CDR3aa: ASSIQRASTDTQY
abundance: -; j_gene: TRBJ2-4; v_gene: TRBV29-1; CDR3aa: SVDHSTGQNIQY
abundance: -; j_gene: TRBJ2-2; v_gene: TRBV7-2; CDR3aa: ASTISRIAPNTGELF
abundance: -; j_gene: TRBJ2-2; v_gene: TRBV5-6; CDR3aa: ASSFGLTGELF
abundance: -; j_gene: TRBJ1-1; v_gene: TRBV7-8; CDR3aa: ASSFSEGGLNTEAF
abundance: -; j_gene: TRBJ2-1; v_gene: TRBV27; CDR3aa: ASSFQTSGNEQF
abundance: -; j_gene: TRBJ2-7; v_gene: TRBV6-5; CDR3aa: ASRKQFYEQY
abundance: -; j_gene: TRBJ1-1; v_gene: TRBV5-4; CDR3aa: ASHRDGVGTEAF
abundance: -; j_gene: TRBJ1-1; v_gene: TRBV30; CDR3aa: AWSVRRNTEAF
abundance: -; j_gene: TRBJ2-2; v_gene: TRBV6-6; CDR3aa: ASSPLAGGDTGELF
abundance: -; j_gene: TRBJ2-3; v_gene: TRBV7-2; CDR3aa: ASSNRASGSQDTQY
abundance: -; j_gene: TRBJ2-7; v_gene: TRBV25-1; CDR3aa: ASSTLPSGGEQY
abundance: -; j_gene: TRBJ2-5; v_gene: TRBV29-1; CDR3aa: SVDPGRETQY
abundance: -; j_gene: TRBJ1-1; v_gene: TRBV11-3; CDR3aa: ASSLTSLNTEAF
abundance: -; j_gene: TRBJ2-5; v_gene: TRBV2; CDR3aa: ASSPTWGPQETQY
abundance: -; j_gene: TRBJ1-3; v_gene: TRBV6-5; CDR3aa: ASSSPGQDYGNTIY
abundance: -; j_gene: TRBJ1-1; v_gene: TRBV28; CDR3aa: ASSFIARQNTEAF
abundance: -; j_gene: TRBJ1-5; v_gene: TRBV11-2; CDR3aa: ASSLFEGSQPQH
abundance: -; j_gene: TRBJ2-1; v_gene: TRBV7-7; CDR3aa: ASSPPGGYEQF
abundance: -; j_gene: TRBJ1-2; v_gene: TRBV9; CDR3aa: ASSVGGGNTYGYT
abundance: -; j_gene: TRBJ2-7; v_gene: TRBV28; CDR3aa: ASSSLSGQGRREQY
abundance: -; j_gene: TRBJ1-2; v_gene: TRBV9; CDR3aa: ASSVVGGYGYT
abundance: -; j_gene: TRBJ2-7; v_gene: TRBV7-9; CDR3aa: ASSLASGLREQY